This record looks at one T cell receptor (beta chain) sequence and its context. The data were taken from a study of CD8 T cells in Susac syndrome. The CDR3 is 16 amino acids. Germline assignment: CDR1 MNHEY and CDR2 SVGEGT. The V end was cut by 6 bases, the J end by 2 bases, with 16 bases between. The authors reverse transcribed about 0.5 to 1 ug RNA with random hexamers. An immunoSEQ multiplex PCR amplified TCR beta CDR3 over 54 Vbeta and 13 Jbeta. TCRdb reanalysed the immunoSEQ multiplex PCR reads using MiXCR and keeps one entry per CDR3 protein. The table has some 120,000 distinct CDR3 sequences, about 94% seen once.

The origin of this receptor is a human donor with multiple sclerosis. What was sequenced was CD4+ T cells from PBMCs. This chain links TRBV6-2 or TRBV6-3 with TRBJ1-4; D remains unclear. Here the CDR3 reads CASSSGEGGTNEKLFF. The CDR3, as DNA: TGTGCCAGCAGCTCCGGAGAGGGCGGGACTAATGAAAAACTGTTTTTT.